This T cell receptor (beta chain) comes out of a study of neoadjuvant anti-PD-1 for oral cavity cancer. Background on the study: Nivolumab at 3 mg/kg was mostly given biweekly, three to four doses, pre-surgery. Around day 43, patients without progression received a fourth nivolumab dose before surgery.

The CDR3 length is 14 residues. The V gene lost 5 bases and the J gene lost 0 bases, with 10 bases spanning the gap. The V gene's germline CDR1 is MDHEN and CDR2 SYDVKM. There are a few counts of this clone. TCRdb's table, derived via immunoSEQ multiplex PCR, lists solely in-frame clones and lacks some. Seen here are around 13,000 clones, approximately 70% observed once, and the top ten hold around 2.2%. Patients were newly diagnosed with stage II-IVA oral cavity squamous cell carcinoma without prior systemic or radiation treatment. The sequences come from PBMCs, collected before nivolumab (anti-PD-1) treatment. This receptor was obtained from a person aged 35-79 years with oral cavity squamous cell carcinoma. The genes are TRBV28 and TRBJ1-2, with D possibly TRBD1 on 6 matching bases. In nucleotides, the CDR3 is TGTGCCAGCAGTCGGGACACTACTAACTATGGCTACACCTTC. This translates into CASSRDTTNYGYTF.